This passage covers 32 T cell receptor beta chains from one sample sequenced in a study of T cell responses to AZD1222 COVID-19 vaccine. The repertoire was sequenced with immunoSEQ multiplex PCR; TCRdb's copy has only in-frame clones and lacks some. The sample includes 85,000 to 100,000 clones, 80% to 90% seen only once; the top ten take roughly a tenth. Sequencing used peripheral blood, obtained on day 0 of AZD1222 vaccination. The receptors shown here come from an adult in good health.

A remark on this clone: The junction does not match germline at one end; this may be a read error. The chain recombines TRBV6-5 with TRBJ2-7; 9 nucleotides line up with TRBD1. This CDR3 comprises 15 residues. Germline CDR1 is MNHEY and CDR2 is SVGAGI. CDR3 residues: CASSNSDRGVWEQYF. The CDR3 DNA reads as TGTGCCAGCAGTAACTCGGACAGGGGTGTTTGGGAGCAGTACTTC.

The chain joins TRBV5-6 to TRBJ2-3, with D unresolved. Germline assignment: CDR1 SGHDT and CDR2 YYEEEE. The CDR3 is 14 residues long. V lost 3 bases, J lost 5 bases, and 13 bases lay in between. CDR3 sequence: CASSSLLGGDTQYF. The CDR3 nucleotides read TGTGCCAGCAGCTCGCTTTTAGGCGGAGATACGCAGTATTTT.

The gene calls are TRBV6-6 and TRBJ1-4; no clear D gene. The germline V gene encodes CDR1 MNHNY and CDR2 SVGAGI (reference sequence). V was trimmed by 4 bases and J by 4 bases, leaving 7 bases between them. The CDR3 consists of 13 residues. The CDR3 DNA is TGTGCCAGCAGTTTTGGCAGTAATGAAAAACTGTTTTTT. Translating it yields CASSFGSNEKLFF.

The CDR3 bases are TGTGCCACCAGCCCTAGGGGTTCAGGGGATCAGCCCCAGCATTTT. Its translation: CATSPRGSGDQPQHF. The chain uses TRBV15 and TRBJ1-5; tentatively, D is TRBD1 (6 bases). Trimming shortened V by 5 bases and J by 5 bases, and 16 bases separated the two germline ends. This CDR3 comprises 15 residues. Germline assignment: CDR1 LNHNV and CDR2 YYDKDF (reference sequence).

CDR3 bases: TGTGCCAGCTCACCGGGACAGGTTCCCGAGCAGTACTTC. It codes for CASSPGQVPEQYF. The chain uses TRBV18 and TRBJ2-7; 8 bases line up with TRBD1. The germline CDR1 and CDR2 sequences are KGHSH and LQKENI. Germline trimming cut 3 bases from V and 6 bases from J; bases unmatched to any gene: 4. The CDR3 is made up of 13 amino acids.

The gene calls are TRBV5-1 and TRBJ2-1, with 7 positions matching TRBD2. The length of the CDR3 is 16 residues. The germline CDR1 and CDR2 sequences are SGHRS and YFSETQ. V lost 0 bases to trimming and J lost 1 base; unmatched junction nucleotides: 4. The CDR3 reads CASSLVPGGSYNEQFF. The CDR3 DNA follows: TGCGCCAGCAGCTTGGTACCGGGGGGATCCTACAATGAGCAGTTCTTC.

J is TRBJ2-2 and V is TRBV7-6; D uncertain. The CDR3 runs 13 residues. V was trimmed by 6 bases and J by 7 bases, leaving 12 bases between them. In germline, CDR1 is SGHVS, CDR2 FNYEAQ. In DNA, the CDR3 is TGTGCCAGCAGTTTAAGCCCGGTCGGGGAGCTGTTTTTT. Translating gives CASSLSPVGELFF.

The J gene is TRBJ2-5, the V gene TRBV5-1; no clear D gene. Trimming pared 4 bases from V and 2 bases from J, leaving 12 bases between. CDR3 length: 14 amino acids. CDR1 is SGHRS, CDR2 YFSETQ, per germline. This CDR3 is CASSIPGSQETQYF. The CDR3 nucleotides are TGCGCCAGCAGCATTCCCGGGTCTCAAGAGACCCAGTACTTC.

The chain joins TRBV21-1 to TRBJ2-5; TRBD2, the D gene given by the table, was not confirmed from the DNA. TRBV21-1 is designated a pseudogene. The CDR3 spans 12 residues. CDR3 loop: CASSQTGESQYF. The CDR3 bases are TGTGCCAGCAGTCAAACGGGGGAATCCCAGTACTTC.

This chain links TRBV7-9 with TRBJ1-3; no clear D. CDR3 size: 13 residues. Germline V lookup: CDR1 SEHNR, CDR2 FQNEAQ (reference sequence). Trimming shortened V by 8 bases and J by 0 bases, and 8 bases separated the two germline ends. This CDR3 is CASERVSGNTIYF. CDR3 bases: TGTGCCAGCGAAAGGGTCTCTGGAAACACCATATATTTT.

As DNA, the CDR3 is TGTGCCTGGAGGGAGGGGTCCGATGGCTACACCTTC. This encodes CAWREGSDGYTF. This rearrangement joins TRBV30 to TRBJ1-2; D may be TRBD1 (5 bases). The germline V and J ends were trimmed by 3 bases and 6 bases, with 11 bases remaining between them. The CDR3 is 12 amino acids. Germline values: CDR1 GTSNPN, CDR2 SVGIG (reference sequence).

The chain links TRBV30 to TRBJ1-1, with D possibly being TRBD1 (5 bases). The CDR3 extends over 15 amino acids. Germline V lookup: CDR1 GTSNPN, CDR2 SVGIG (reference sequence). Trimming removed 0 bases at V and 5 bases at J, with 16 bases between. CDR3 DNA sequence: TGTGCCTGGAGTGTAAGGGTACTGGGGGGAACTGAAGCTTTCTTT. This codes for CAWSVRVLGGTEAFF. Based on the CDR3 plus reference TRBV30 and TRBJ1-1, the full variable domain is SQTIHQWPATLVQPVGSPLSLECTVEGTSNPNLYWYRQAAGRGLQLLFYSVGIGQISSEVPQNLSASRPQDRQFILSSKKLLLSDSGFYLCAWSVRVLGGTEAFFGQGTRLTVV.

As for this clone: The junction shows a germline mismatch at one end, possibly a read error. The chain recombines TRBV7-7 with TRBJ2-5; the match to TRBD2 covers 12 bases. CDR1 and CDR2 from the germline V gene are SSHAT and FNYEAQ (reference sequence). The CDR3 is 15 amino acids. The CDR3 is CASSRLAGVGETQYF. For the CDR3, the DNA is TGTGCTAGCAGCCGACTAGCGGGGGTCGGAGAGACCCAGTACTTC. The full variable domain, in which reference TRBV7-7 and TRBJ2-5 provide the parts outside the CDR3, is GAGVSQSPRYKVTKRGQDVTLRCDPISSHATLYWYQQALGQGPEFLTYFNYEAQPDKSGLPSDRFSAERPEGSISTLTIQRTEQRDSAMYRCASSRLAGVGETQYFGPGTRLLVL.

J is TRBJ1-5 and V is TRBV30; D unclear. Germline V CDR1 and CDR2: GTSNPN, SVGIG (reference sequence). The CDR3 totals 13 residues. V was shortened by 1 base and J by 11 bases, with 15 bases between the two germline ends. CDR3 protein: CAWSATPTGTQHF. CDR3 sequence (DNA): TGTGCCTGGAGTGCCACCCCCACCGGGACCCAGCATTTT.

The chain carries TRBV6-1 and TRBJ1-4; 7 bases match TRBD1. CDR1 is MNHNS, CDR2 SASEGT, per germline. With V trimmed by 1 base and J by 6 bases, 5 bases remained unmatched. The CDR3 spans 15 residues. CDR3 sequence reads: CASSEEGRGYEKLFF. CDR3 coding DNA: TGTGCCAGCAGTGAAGAGGGCAGGGGGTATGAAAAACTGTTTTTT.

The CDR3 loop reads CASRTIPGQAETF. CDR3 DNA sequence: TGTGCCAGCAGGACTATTCCGGGCCAGGCTGAAACCTTC. The chain is built from TRBV7-9 and TRBJ1-2; unclear D gene. Trimming removed 6 bases from V and 14 bases from J, with 22 bases in between. The germline gives CDR1 SEHNR, CDR2 FQNEAQ (reference sequence). This CDR3 has 13 amino acids. Together with reference TRBV7-9 and TRBJ1-2, the CDR3 gives the full variable domain: DTGVSQNPRHKITKRGQNVTFRCDPISEHNRLYWYRQTLGQGPEFLTYFQNEAQLEKSRLLSDRFSAERPKGSFSTLEIQRTEQGDSAMYLCASRTIPGQAETFGSGTRLTVV.

The V call is TRBV10-3, the J call TRBJ1-2; D is undetermined. The CDR3 spans 13 residues. The germline gives CDR1 ENHRY, CDR2 SYGVKD. The V end lost 4 bases, the J end lost 1 base, and 7 bases lay between the germline ends. The CDR3, as DNA: TGTGCCATCAGTGGCAGCGTTAACTATGGCTACACCTTC. Amino acid sequence: CAISGSVNYGYTF.

The V and J genes are TRBV6-5 and TRBJ1-4, with 8 positions matching TRBD1. In germline, CDR1 is MNHEY, CDR2 SVGAGI. V was clipped by 6 bases and J by 7 bases; unmatched bases: 10. There are 15 residues in the CDR3. The CDR3 coding sequence is TGTGCCAGCAGGTCGACAGGGGCGGGTGCTGAAAAACTGTTTTTT. It specifies CASRSTGAGAEKLFF.

V usage is TRBV28 and J usage is TRBJ1-1; D is uncertain. Between the trimmed V and J ends, which lost 7 bases and 0 bases, there was a span of 9 bases. CDR1 and CDR2 (germline): MDHEN, SYDVKM. This CDR3 is built from 13 residues. The CDR3 nucleotides are TGTGCCAGCAAAGAAGATTTGAACACTGAAGCTTTCTTT. Its protein is CASKEDLNTEAFF.

This clone appeared a single time. The V and J genes are TRBV11-2 and TRBJ2-7; unclear D gene. There are 13 residues in the CDR3. Trimming removed 1 base at V and 6 bases at J, with 10 bases between. Germline CDR1 is SGHAT and CDR2 is FQNNGV. This chain's CDR3 is CASSLGQLIEQYF. The CDR3, as DNA: TGTGCCAGCAGCTTAGGTCAGCTGATCGAGCAGTACTTC.

CDR3 amino acids: CASSSRSEQYF. As DNA, the CDR3 is TGTGCCAGCAGTTCTCGTTCCGAGCAGTACTTC. The gene calls are TRBV28 and TRBJ2-7; D call uncertain. This CDR3 contains 11 residues. The germline V and J ends were trimmed by 4 bases and 6 bases, with 7 bases remaining between them. CDR1 is MDHEN and CDR2 is SYDVKM in the germline V gene.

The chain has TRBV2 and TRBJ1-3, with a possible D match to TRBD1 (5 bases). The CDR3 runs to 16 residues. In germline, CDR1 is SNHLY, CDR2 FYNNEI. V lost 3 bases, J lost 4 bases, and 16 bases lay in between. CDR3 coding DNA: TGTGCCAGCAGTGACCCGGCCGGGGGGAAAGGAAACACCATATATTTT. It encodes CASSDPAGGKGNTIYF.

The chain links TRBV5-1 to TRBJ2-3, with TRBD2 matching over 15 bases. This CDR3 is built from 17 residues. The V and J ends lost 5 bases and 4 bases, in that order; junction bases with no gene match: 8. The germline V gene encodes CDR1 SGHRS and CDR2 YFSETQ. CDR3 bases: TGCGCCAGCAGTGACGGACTAGCGGGGGGGTCCCCAGATACGCAGTATTTT. Translation gives CASSDGLAGGSPDTQYF.

The CDR3 here is CASSQAVAFTDTQYF. DNA for the CDR3: TGTGCCAGCAGCCAAGCAGTAGCTTTCACAGATACGCAGTATTTT. The chain is built from TRBV14 and TRBJ2-3; no clear D. Germline V CDR1 and CDR2: SGHDN, FVKESK. This CDR3 comprises 15 residues. The V gene lost 1 base and the J gene lost 2 bases, with 10 bases spanning the gap.

This chain uses TRBV28 with TRBJ2-3; a possible D gene is TRBD1 (6 bases). CDR1 and CDR2 from the germline V gene are MDHEN and SYDVKM. Trimming shortened V by 5 bases and J by 2 bases, and 14 bases separated the two germline ends. This CDR3 is built from 15 residues. The CDR3 DNA sequence: TGTGCCAGCAGTCTCGGGACATATTTCACAGATACGCAGTATTTT. As protein: CASSLGTYFTDTQYF.

Points on this clone: The sample carries other DNA sequences with the same CDR3. The chain has TRBV5-1 and TRBJ2-5, with D possibly called TRBD1 or TRBD2 (6 bases each). The CDR3 extends over 13 amino acids. Between the trimmed V and J ends, which lost 0 bases and 5 bases, there was a span of 8 bases. Germline lookup yields CDR1 SGHRS and CDR2 YFSETQ. The CDR3 sequence is CASSLGGGETQYF. CDR3 DNA: TGCGCCAGCAGCTTGGGAGGGGGGGAGACCCAGTACTTC. Filled out from reference TRBV5-1 and TRBJ2-5, the complete variable domain reads KAGVTQTPRYLIKTRGQQVTLSCSPISGHRSVSWYQQTPGQGLQFLFEYFSETQRNKGNFPGRFSGRQFSNSRSEMNVSTLELGDSALYLCASSLGGGETQYFGPGTRLLVL.

J is TRBJ2-1 and V is TRBV10-1; D unclear. Trimming removed 2 bases at V and 7 bases at J, with 18 bases between. This CDR3 has 16 amino acids. Looked up from germline, CDR1 is WNHNN and CDR2 is SYGVQD (reference sequence). CDR3 in DNA: TGCGCCAGCAGTGAGACGGAAGCTACTTCTAGGAATGAGCAGTTCTTC. Translated, it gives CASSETEATSRNEQFF.

This chain connects TRBV19 to TRBJ1-2; possible D gene TRBD1, 6 bases. This CDR3 has 14 amino acids. V lost 5 bases, J lost 7 bases, and 17 bases lay in between. Germline CDR1 and CDR2: LNHDA and SQIVND (reference sequence). CDR3 residues: CASSPRGTGFGYTF. The DNA of the CDR3 is TGTGCCAGTAGTCCAAGGGGTACAGGGTTTGGCTACACCTTC.

The gene calls are TRBV18 and TRBJ1-1; 9 nucleotides agree with TRBD1. The CDR3 runs to 18 residues. Germline V gene lookup returns CDR1 KGHSH and CDR2 LQKENI. V dropped 2 bases and J dropped 3; count of bases not matched to a gene: 13. In DNA form, the CDR3 reads TGTGCCAGCTCACCAAGATGGTTGACAGGGGGGCGGGACACTGAAGCTTTCTTT. This encodes CASSPRWLTGGRDTEAFF.

The rearrangement joins TRBV3-1 (or the pseudogene TRBV3-2) to TRBJ2-5; 9 bases fit TRBD2. Germline CDR1 is LGHDT and CDR2 is YNNKEL (reference sequence). This CDR3 has 17 residues. The V segment lost 1 base and the J segment 2 bases; nucleotides outside the gene matches: 8. The CDR3 loop reads CASSQGALTSGQETQYF. DNA for the CDR3: TGTGCCAGCAGCCAAGGCGCATTGACTAGCGGTCAAGAGACCCAGTACTTC.

The chain links TRBV10-2 to TRBJ2-7; TRBD1 matches 9 bases. The CDR3 runs to 15 residues. V dropped 0 bases and J dropped 5; count of bases not matched to a gene: 5. Germline CDR1 is WSHSY and CDR2 is SAAADI. The chain's CDR3 is CASSESWTGVDEQYF. The CDR3 region has the DNA TGCGCCAGCAGTGAGTCGTGGACAGGGGTAGACGAGCAGTACTTC.

The chain has TRBV4-1 and TRBJ1-1; D not certain. V lost 1 base to trimming and J lost 2 bases, with 11 bases between them. This CDR3 has 15 amino acids. Germline V gene data show CDR1 as MGHRA and CDR2 as YSYEKL. The CDR3 reads CASSQGEGPNTEAFF. Here the CDR3 DNA reads TGCGCCAGCAGCCAAGGTGAAGGGCCCAACACTGAAGCTTTCTTT.